The 13 T cell receptor beta chains given below trace back to one sample, sequenced in a study of blood T cell repertoires in COVID-19. Produced via immunoSEQ multiplex PCR; TCRdb's table is partial and in-frame only. The sample carries 40,000 to 45,000 clones, roughly 90% recorded once. Source material: peripheral blood. Source of these receptors: a man in his forties or fifties with active COVID-19.

The chain is built from TRBV28 and TRBJ1-1; D remains ambiguous. V was trimmed by 2 bases and J by 3 bases, leaving 13 bases between them. This CDR3 contains 15 residues. Germline V gene data show CDR1 as MDHEN and CDR2 as SYDVKM. This CDR3 reads CASSLMRGWDTEAFF. The CDR3 DNA follows: TGTGCCAGCAGTTTAATGCGGGGTTGGGACACTGAAGCTTTCTTT.

This rearrangement joins TRBV4-3 to TRBJ1-6; TRBD1 aligns across 9 bases. There are 15 residues in the CDR3. The junction had 8 bases not matched to a gene; V was cut back by 4 bases and J by 10 bases. CDR1 LGHNA and CDR2 YSLEER come from the germline V gene. The CDR3 DNA sequence: TGCGCCAGCAGCCCCTCGGGACAGGGTGGGTCACCCCTCCACTTT. It is translated as CASSPSGQGGSPLHF.

The J gene is TRBJ2-7, the V gene TRBV2, with 13 bases fitting TRBD2. Per germline, CDR1 SNHLY and CDR2 FYNNEI. Trimming took 7 bases from V and 4 from J; bases not matched to a gene: 7. CDR3 length: 15 amino acids. In DNA form, the CDR3 reads TGTGCCAGCACCGGCGGACTAGCGGGAGTTTACGAGCAGTACTTC. Translating it yields CASTGGLAGVYEQYF. Full variable domain (missing parts from reference TRBV2 and TRBJ2-7): EPEVTQTPSHQVTQMGQEVILRCVPISNHLYFYWYRQILGQKVEFLVSFYNNEISEKSEIFDDQFSVERPDGSNFTLKIRSTKLEDSAMYFCASTGGLAGVYEQYFGPGTRLTVT.

The chain employs TRBV7-8 and TRBJ2-7, with D perhaps matching TRBD2 (6 bases). Germline V CDR1 and CDR2: SGHVS, FQNEAQ. CDR3 size: 14 residues. With 1 base removed from V and 5 bases from J, the gap between germline ends came to 12 bases. The CDR3: CASSLGRGIHEQYF. DNA of the CDR3: TGTGCCAGCAGCTTAGGCCGGGGGATCCACGAGCAGTACTTC.

The V call is TRBV28, the J call TRBJ1-5; 11 nucleotides agree with TRBD1. Germline CDR1 is MDHEN and CDR2 is SYDVKM. The CDR3 contains 17 residues. Trimming cost V 6 bases and J 2 bases; bases outside gene matches: 9. CDR3 in DNA: TGTGCCAGCAGACGGGGGACAGGGGGGAACGGCAATCAGCCCCAGCATTTT. It codes for CASRRGTGGNGNQPQHF.

The chain joins TRBV27 to TRBJ2-1, with D perhaps matching TRBD2 (5 bases). Germline CDR1 MNHEY, CDR2 SMNVEV (reference sequence). The CDR3 totals 15 residues. V lost 0 bases and J lost 6, with 12 bases in between. The CDR3 DNA reads as TGTGCCAGCAGTTTATCGCCCCTAGCTGGCAATGAGCAGTTCTTC. It specifies CASSLSPLAGNEQFF.

This rearrangement joins TRBV19 to TRBJ2-3; TRBD2 matches at 10 bases. The junction had 13 bases not matched to a gene; V was cut back by 6 bases and J by 4 bases. CDR1 and CDR2 from the germline V gene are LNHDA and SQIVND (reference sequence). CDR3 length: 17 residues. CDR3 nucleotide sequence: TGTGCCAGTAGCACTAGCGGGAAACTGATAGGTGCAGATACGCAGTATTTT. Amino acids: CASSTSGKLIGADTQYF.

This clone was detected once. The chain links TRBV7-2 to TRBJ1-5; possibly TRBD1 for D (6 bases). Germline loops: CDR1 SGHTA, CDR2 FQGNSA. V lost 3 bases, J lost 7 bases, and 19 bases lay in between. This CDR3 has 16 amino acids. DNA of the CDR3: TGTGCCAGCAGCTTCTGGGGGCCAGTTAGTAACCAGCCCCAGCATTTT. Encoded protein: CASSFWGPVSNQPQHF. The variable domain in full, completed from reference TRBV7-2 and TRBJ1-5, reads GAGVSQSPSNKVTEKGKDVELRCDPISGHTALYWYRQSLGQGLEFLIYFQGNSAPDKSGLPSDRFSAERTGGSVSTLTIQRTQQEDSAVYLCASSFWGPVSNQPQHFGDGTRLSIL.

This chain connects TRBV10-3 to TRBJ2-7, with D perhaps matching TRBD1 (6 bases). This CDR3 has 13 amino acids. Germline CDR1 ENHRY, CDR2 SYGVKD. The V end lost 3 bases, the J end lost 4 bases, and 10 bases lay between the germline ends. In nucleotides, the CDR3 is TGTGCCATCAGTGATTACAGGGATTACGAGCAGTACTTC. This sequence encodes CAISDYRDYEQYF.

V gene TRBV28 combines with J gene TRBJ1-1, with 8 bases matching TRBD1. Germline trimming cut 6 bases from V and 5 bases from J; bases unmatched to any gene: 8. This CDR3 is 14 amino acids long. The germline V gene has CDR1 MDHEN and CDR2 SYDVKM. CDR3 amino acids: CASSQDRVETEAFF. The DNA of the CDR3 is TGTGCCAGCAGCCAGGACAGGGTTGAAACTGAAGCTTTCTTT.

The genes are TRBV11-1 and TRBJ1-1; D gene unclear. The CDR3 has 13 amino acids. Trimming took off 1 base at V and 12 bases at J, with 15 bases between the two ends. Looked up from germline, CDR1 is SGHAT and CDR2 is FQDESV (reference sequence). The CDR3 nucleotides are TGTGCCAGCAGCTTAGATTGGAGGAGGGAAACTTTCTTT. Its translation is CASSLDWRRETFF.

The rearrangement links TRBV5-1 to TRBJ2-2, with a tentative D call TRBD1 (5 bases). The CDR3 has 14 amino acids. The V and J ends lost 4 bases and 1 base respectively, with 8 bases between them. CDR1 is SGHRS, CDR2 YFSETQ, per germline. The CDR3 coding sequence is TGCGCCAGCAGCCTTCAGGGGAACACCGGGGAGCTGTTTTTT. Residues: CASSLQGNTGELFF. The full variable domain, its missing parts supplied by reference TRBV5-1 and TRBJ2-2, is KAGVTQTPRYLIKTRGQQVTLSCSPISGHRSVSWYQQTPGQGLQFLFEYFSETQRNKGNFPGRFSGRQFSNSRSEMNVSTLELGDSALYLCASSLQGNTGELFFGEGSRLTVL.

This clone has just one count. A junction boundary mismatches the germline segment, possibly from a read error. The V call is TRBV28, the J call TRBJ2-7, with 10 bases identical to TRBD1. This CDR3 region has 15 residues. CDR1 and CDR2 (germline): MDHEN, SYDVKM. CDR3 sequence: CASSLSRDRGPSWNF. The CDR3 DNA is TGTGCCAGCAGTTTGTCCCGGGACAGGGGCCCCAGCTGGAACTTC. Drawing the rest from reference TRBV28 and TRBJ2-7, the complete variable domain is DVKVTQSSRYLVKRTGEKVFLECVQDMDHENMFWYRQDPGLGLRLIYFSYDVKMKEKGDIPEGYSVSREKKERFSLILESASTNQTSMYLCASSLSRDRGPSWNFGPGTRLTVT.